This is a list of T cell receptor beta chains from one sample in a study of PD-L1 blockade in urothelial cancer. The protocol was immunoSEQ multiplex PCR, while the TCRdb copy is restricted to in-frame clones and leaves out a portion. The table records roughly 110,000 clones, 75% to 95% of them present only once. Sequencing used PBMCs, obtained around atezolizumab (anti-PD-L1) treatment. Receptor source: a man aged 60 to 75 with urothelial cancer. Each CDR3 is given with its conserved first and last residue. The D gene is left open where the match is weak. Part of the rows lack a size; the others show once, few, many or a class for expanded clones.

TRBJ1-3	TRBV28	-	-	TGTGCCAGCAGTCTGCCGGGACAATCCTCTGGAAACACCATATATTTT	CASSLPGQSSGNTIYF
TRBJ1-1	TRBV6-6	-	TRBD1	TGTGCCAGCAGTTCCCGGACAGGGGGCGTGAACACTGAAGCTTTCTTT	CASSSRTGGVNTEAFF
TRBJ2-7	TRBV6-5	-	-	TGTGCCAGCAGTAGTGGACACGGCCCCTACGAGCAGTACTTC	CASSSGHGPYEQYF
TRBJ2-3	TRBV2	-	TRBD2	TGTGCCAGCAGTGAAGCCGGACTAGGGGCAGATACGCAGTATTTT	CASSEAGLGADTQYF
TRBJ1-2	TRBV10-3	-	TRBD1	TGTGCCTCCGCAGACGGACAGGGGTGGGGCTACACCTTC	CASADGQGWGYTF
TRBJ2-1	TRBV10-3	-	TRBD1	TGTGCCATCAGTGTGTCGGACAGGGATGATGAGCAGTTCTTC	CAISVSDRDDEQFF
TRBJ2-7	TRBV9	-	TRBD2	TGTGCCAGCAGCGCGACTAGCGGCTCTTACGAGCAGTACTTC	CASSATSGSYEQYF
TRBJ2-3	TRBV5-1	-	-	TGCGCCAGCAGAACAAGCACAGATACGCAGTATTTT	CASRTSTDTQYF
TRBJ1-2	TRBV27	-	TRBD1	TGTGCCAGCAGCGACTTTCCCAGACAGGGAGATATAGATGGCTACACCTTC	CASSDFPRQGDIDGYTF
TRBJ1-1	TRBV28	few	-	TGTACAGTCCGGGACACACGAGAAGCTTTCTTT	CTVRDTREAFF
TRBJ2-1	TRBV29-1	-	TRBD2	TGCAGCGACCAAGGGACTAGCGGGAGTATAGATGAGCAGTTCTTC	CSDQGTSGSIDEQFF
TRBJ1-1	TRBV6-5	-	TRBD1	TGTGCCAGCAATTACCAGGGGGCGAACACTGAAGCTTTCTTT	CASNYQGANTEAFF
TRBJ2-5	TRBV7-2	-	-	TGTGCCAGCAGTCTGGGGAGGTGGCAAGAGACCCAGTACTTC	CASSLGRWQETQYF
TRBJ1-4	TRBV27	-	-	TGTGCCAGCAGTTTATTCTTCCGGGAACTCACCGGCCCCAATAATGAAAAACTGTTTTTT	CASSLFFRELTGPNNEKLFF
TRBJ2-7	TRBV7-9	-	TRBD1	TGTGCCAGCACCCGGGACAGGGAGAACGAGCAGTACTTC	CASTRDRENEQYF
TRBJ2-7	TRBV7-8	-	TRBD1	TGTGCCAGCAGCTTAGCGCGAGGACAGGGGGCCCACGAGCAGTACTTC	CASSLARGQGAHEQYF
TRBJ1-5	TRBV28	-	-	TGTGCCAGCAGTTACCCCTGGGGGGATAGCAATCAGCCCCAGCATTTT	CASSYPWGDSNQPQHF
TRBJ2-3	TRBV5-1	-	-	TGCGCCAGCAGCAAGACTCCTTCGGCAGATACGCAGTATTTT	CASSKTPSADTQYF
TRBJ1-1	TRBV7-9	-	-	TGTGCCAGCAGCTTAGCGGTAGCCGGGAGCCTTAGCACTGAAGCTTTCTTT	CASSLAVAGSLSTEAFF
TRBJ2-1	TRBV7-2	-	-	TGTGCCAGCAGCCTCTCCCGTCCCTACAATGAGCAGTTCTTC	CASSLSRPYNEQFF
TRBJ2-5	TRBV28	-	TRBD2	TGTGCCAGCAGTTTTCCTAGCGGGAGATATAAGACCCAGTACTTC	CASSFPSGRYKTQYF
TRBJ2-7	TRBV28	-	TRBD2	TGTGCCAGCGGCGGGGGGGCCTCCTACGAGCAGTACTTC	CASGGGASYEQYF
TRBJ2-7	TRBV18	-	TRBD1	TGTGCCAGCTCACCATCGGGGACAGGGGCCAGCCAGTACTTC	CASSPSGTGASQYF
TRBJ2-6	TRBV6-1	-	-	TGTGCCAGCAGTGATACGGGTCGGGGTCTCTCTGGGGCCAACGTCCTGACTTTC	CASSDTGRGLSGANVLTF
TRBJ1-5	TRBV7-3	-	-	TGTGCCAGCAGCTATGGACATCATAGCAATCAGCCCCAGCATTTT	CASSYGHHSNQPQHF
TRBJ1-2	TRBV4-3	-	TRBD1	TGCGCCAGCAGCCAAACTGGACAGGACTATGGCTACACCTTC	CASSQTGQDYGYTF
TRBJ2-3	TRBV7-2	-	-	TGTGCCAGCAGCTACACTGGCGGATACACAGATACGCAGTATTTT	CASSYTGGYTDTQYF
TRBJ2-4	TRBV6-6	-	TRBD2	TGTGCCAGCGGAAGGATTAGCGGGGGACGAAACATTCAGTACTTC	CASGRISGGRNIQYF
TRBJ1-4	TRBV5-4	-	-	TGTGCCAGCAGCTTGGGTGACATCCAAGGAGAAAAACTGTTTTTT	CASSLGDIQGEKLFF
TRBJ1-2	TRBV5-4	-	-	TGTGCCAGCAGCTTGGACCCGGGCTATGGCTACACCTTC	CASSLDPGYGYTF
TRBJ2-7	TRBV19	-	-	TGTGCCAGTAGTACTGCGGGACGTTATTCCTACGAGCAGTACTTC	CASSTAGRYSYEQYF
TRBJ2-5	TRBV9	-	TRBD1	TGTGCCAGCAGCGTAGCAGGGACAGGGGTTCGGGAGACCCAGTACTTC	CASSVAGTGVRETQYF
TRBJ1-2	TRBV19	-	-	TGTGCCAGTAGTTTGACAGGCGCGTCTGGCTACACCTTC	CASSLTGASGYTF
TRBJ1-2	TRBV7-2	-	-	TGTGCCAGCAGCTTAAGCGCCAGTTCAAACTATGGCTACACCTTC	CASSLSASSNYGYTF
TRBJ1-1	TRBV11-3	-	-	TGTGCCAGCAGCTTCCAGGGGAACACTGAAGCTTTCTTT	CASSFQGNTEAFF
TRBJ2-5	TRBV5-8	once	TRBD2	TGTGCCAGCAGCTTGGCCGGGACTAGCGGGCTGTATGGGACCCAGTACTTC	CASSLAGTSGLYGTQYF
TRBJ2-7	TRBV15	-	-	TGTGCCACCAGCGGGGGGACGTATATACCGGCCTACGAGCAGTACTTC	CATSGGTYIPAYEQYF
TRBJ2-1	TRBV7-3	-	TRBD2	TGTGCCAGCAGTGTAGCGGGAGGGGCTGGTAATGAGCAGTTCTTC	CASSVAGGAGNEQFF
TRBJ2-6	TRBV28	-	TRBD1	TGTGCCTCTACAGGGGGCGCGCTCTCTGGGGCCAACGTCCTGACTTTC	CASTGGALSGANVLTF
TRBJ2-3	TRBV19	-	-	TGTGCCAGTAGTATTGGTTGGGGGAGGAACACAGATACGCAGTATTTT	CASSIGWGRNTDTQYF
TRBJ2-1	TRBV4-1	-	-	TGCGCCAGCAGCCAGGGCGTGCCTCTTTCCTACAATGAGCAGTTCTTC	CASSQGVPLSYNEQFF
TRBJ1-1	TRBV5-4	-	TRBD1	TGTGCCAGCACAAAGGGACAGGGGTTTGAAGCTTTCTTT	CASTKGQGFEAFF
TRBJ1-2	TRBV7-2	few	TRBD1	TGTGCCAGCAGCCCAGGACAGGCTCTCAGCAGTGGCTACACCTTC	CASSPGQALSSGYTF
TRBJ2-7	TRBV4-1	-	-	TGCGCCAGCAGCCAAGCGGGGGAGCAGTACTTC	CASSQAGEQYF
TRBJ1-1	TRBV5-1	-	TRBD1	TGCGCCAGCAGCTTGGGGACAGGGACCATGAACACTGAAGCTTTCTTT	CASSLGTGTMNTEAFF
TRBJ1-6	TRBV30	-	-	TGTGCCTGGAGTGCCTTTCGGGGGGCCACCTATAATTCACCCCTCCACTTT	CAWSAFRGATYNSPLHF
TRBJ2-2	TRBV7-3	-	TRBD2	TGTGCCAGCAGCCCTGGACTAGCGGGGACCGGGGAGCTGTTTTTT	CASSPGLAGTGELFF
TRBJ2-7	TRBV2	-	-	TGTGCCAGCAGTGAAGATCCTCCCCGTTCCTACGAGCAGTACTTC	CASSEDPPRSYEQYF
TRBJ1-5	TRBV6-5	once	-	TGTGCCAGCAGTTATACGCGAAGCAATCAGCCCCAGCATTTT	CASSYTRSNQPQHF
TRBJ2-1	TRBV7-2	-	TRBD2	TGTGCCAGCAGCCCCGGGAGGGCCCCCTACAATGAGCAGTTCTTC	CASSPGRAPYNEQFF